The clone carrying this T cell receptor beta chain was detected many times. The antigen is unknown. TCRdb analysed the RT-PCR reads with MiXCR anew, one entry per CDR3 protein. The table has 490,000 or so distinct CDR3 sequences, less than 10% seen once; the top ten hold about an eighth. This specimen belongs to a study of response to subunit inactivated influenza vaccine. Overall study findings and caveats: Authors proposed each seasonal influenza vaccination draws in few new T cells.

Trimming cost V 0 bases and J 1 base, with 9 bases left between them. From germline, CDR1 is DFQATT and CDR2 SNEGSKA (reference sequence). This CDR3 has 15 residues. The input for sequencing was PBMCs from blood, taken about 24 months after vaccination. This receptor was identified in a man in his fifties or sixties who received an inactivated influenza vaccine. The J gene is TRBJ2-2, the V gene TRBV20-1, with D unresolved. The CDR3 coding sequence is TGCAGTGCTAGAGATTCCCAGCGGAACACCGGGGAGCTGTTTTTT. Encoded protein: CSARDSQRNTGELFF.